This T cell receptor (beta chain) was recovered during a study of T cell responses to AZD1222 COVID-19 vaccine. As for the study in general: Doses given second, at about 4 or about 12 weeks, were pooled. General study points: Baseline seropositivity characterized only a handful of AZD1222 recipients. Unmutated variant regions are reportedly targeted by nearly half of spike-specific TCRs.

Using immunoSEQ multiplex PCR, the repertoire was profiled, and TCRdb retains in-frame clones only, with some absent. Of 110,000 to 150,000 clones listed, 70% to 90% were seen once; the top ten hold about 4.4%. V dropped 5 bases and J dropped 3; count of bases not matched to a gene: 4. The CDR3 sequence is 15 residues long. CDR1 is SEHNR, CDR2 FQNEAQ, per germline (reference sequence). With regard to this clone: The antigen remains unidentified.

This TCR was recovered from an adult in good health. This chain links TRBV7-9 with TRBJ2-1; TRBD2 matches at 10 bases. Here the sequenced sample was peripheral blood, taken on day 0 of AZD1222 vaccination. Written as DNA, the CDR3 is TGTGCCAGCAGCCCGGGACTAGCGTTCTACAATGAGCAGTTCTTC. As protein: CASSPGLAFYNEQFF.